The source of this T cell receptor beta chain is a study of identical twins. TCRdb re-called the 5' RACE reads with MiXCR, one entry per CDR3 protein. Among 300,000 to 400,000 distinct CDR3 sequences listed, 8.5% to 10% were seen once. Study-wide results and caveats: Low generation-probability sequences were in excess among twin-shared out-of-frame alpha sequences.

This clonotype was found a few times. The antigen remains unidentified. Germline V CDR1 and CDR2: SGHVS, FQNEAQ. V lost 2 bases, J lost 0 bases, and 11 bases lay in between. The CDR3 is 16 amino acids. Sequencing input: naive T cells sorted from blood. The sequence was obtained from a woman aged 50 to 60 in good health. The V gene is TRBV7-8, the J gene TRBJ2-1, with D tentatively TRBD2 (5 bases). In DNA, the CDR3 is TGTGCCAGCAGCTTAAGTATAGGGAGCTCCTACAATGAGCAGTTCTTC. Residues: CASSLSIGSSYNEQFF. The full variable domain, with the rest looked up from reference TRBV7-8 and TRBJ2-1, is GAGVSQSPRYKVAKRGQDVALRCDPISGHVSLFWYQQALGQGPEFLTYFQNEAQLDKSGLPSDRFFAERPEGSVSTLKIQRTQQEDSAVYLCASSLSIGSSYNEQFFGPGTRLTVL.